The 3 T cell receptor beta chains below come from one sample, sequenced in a study of blood T cells in healthy people across ages. Then a second PCR, running about 6 to 11 cycles, was carried out with a sample-barcoded 5' primer and a J-beta primer mix. TCRdb recomputed calls from the 5' RACE reads with MiXCR, one row per CDR3 protein. The sample contains fewer than 900,000 distinct CDR3 sequences, approximately 43% of which appear only once. Sample: blood. All receptors derive from a woman aged 60-75 years in good health.

The rearrangement links TRBV20-1 to TRBJ2-1; no clear D. The CDR3 is made up of 11 amino acids. Germline V gives CDR1 DFQATT, CDR2 SNEGSKA (reference sequence). V was clipped by 3 bases and J by 3 bases, with 3 bases between them. The CDR3 nucleotides read TGCAGTGCTAGGGACTACAATGAGCAGTTCTTC. Translation: CSARDYNEQFF.

The rearrangement links TRBV5-1 to TRBJ2-1; the D is unclear. Between the trimmed V and J ends, which lost 5 bases and 0 bases, there was a span of 12 bases. Germline loops: CDR1 SGHRS, CDR2 YFSETQ. There are 15 residues in the CDR3. The CDR3 region is CASRLQASSYNEQFF. The CDR3, as DNA: TGCGCCAGCAGACTGCAGGCCAGCTCCTACAATGAGCAGTTCTTC. The variable domain in full, with the rest retrieved from reference TRBV5-1 and TRBJ2-1, is KAGVTQTPRYLIKTRGQQVTLSCSPISGHRSVSWYQQTPGQGLQFLFEYFSETQRNKGNFPGRFSGRQFSNSRSEMNVSTLELGDSALYLCASRLQASSYNEQFFGPGTRLTVL.

This clonotype was detected ten times or more. This chain joins TRBV20-1 and TRBJ2-1; D might be TRBD1 (5 bases). Looked up from germline, CDR1 is DFQATT and CDR2 is SNEGSKA (reference sequence). V lost 1 base to trimming and J lost 7 bases, with 11 bases between them. The CDR3 sequence is 13 residues long. The CDR3 protein is CSARGQGENEQFF. The CDR3 DNA reads as TGCAGTGCTAGAGGGCAGGGTGAAAATGAGCAGTTCTTC.